These 17 T cell receptor beta chains share one sample of origin, sequenced in a study of neurological immune-mediated disorders. TCRdb reanalysed the 5' RACE reads using MiXCR and keeps one entry per CDR3 protein. This table has 30,000 to 40,000 distinct CDR3 sequences, 3.8% appearing once. The sample was PBMCs. The receptors originated from a man aged 25 to 40 with multiple sclerosis.

The sample holds many counts of this clonotype. This chain joins TRBV7-9 and TRBJ1-1; D is undetermined. V lost 3 bases and J lost 3, with 11 bases in between. The CDR3 has 14 amino acids. Germline values: CDR1 SEHNR, CDR2 FQNEAQ (reference sequence). The CDR3 DNA reads TGTGCCAGCAGCTTCGGTCTTCCGGACACTGAAGCTTTCTTT. Amino acids: CASSFGLPDTEAFF.

The chain recombines TRBV7-9 with TRBJ2-7; D unresolved. V was clipped by 7 bases and J by 2 bases, with 12 bases between them. Germline lookup yields CDR1 SEHNR and CDR2 FQNEAQ (reference sequence). CDR3 length equals 13 residues. The CDR3 DNA is TGTGCCAGCAACCCCTTCTACACCTACGAGCAGTACTTC. Protein: CASNPFYTYEQYF. The variable domain in full, with the rest retrieved from reference TRBV7-9 and TRBJ2-7, is DTGVSQNPRHKITKRGQNVTFRCDPISEHNRLYWYRQTLGQGPEFLTYFQNEAQLEKSRLLSDRFSAERPKGSFSTLEIQRTEQGDSAMYLCASNPFYTYEQYFGPGTRLTVT.

This clonotype was picked up many times. This rearrangement joins TRBV7-2 to TRBJ1-5; D uncertain. In germline, CDR1 is SGHTA, CDR2 FQGNSA. V was pared by 1 base and J by 1 base, with 11 bases between. This CDR3 contains 16 residues. The CDR3 DNA is TGTGCCAGCAGCTTAGGTCAGCGGGTCAGCAATCAGCCCCAGCATTTT. Translating it yields CASSLGQRVSNQPQHF.

Concerning this clonotype itself: This may be a read error: a much more frequent sequence differs by one nucleotide. The CDR3 does not end in the conserved phenylalanine or tryptophan, so this is likely a read error. J is TRBJ1-2 and V is TRBV5-1; D gene unclear. Germline V gene sequence: CDR1 SGHRS, CDR2 YFSETQ. This CDR3 comprises 14 residues. V lost 4 bases and J 1 base, leaving 11 bases between the germline ends. CDR3 region: CASSPETNNYGYTI. The CDR3 nucleotides are TGCGCCAGCAGCCCCGAGACAAATAACTATGGCTACACCATC.

This clonotype was counted many times. The V gene is TRBV7-9, the J gene TRBJ2-7; no reliable D call. V was shortened by 0 bases and J by 2 bases, with 8 bases between the two germline ends. Germline CDR1 SEHNR, CDR2 FQNEAQ (reference sequence). CDR3 length: 14 amino acids. DNA of the CDR3: TGTGCCAGCAGCTTAGCAGGTCACACCTACGAGCAGTACTTC. Translated, it gives CASSLAGHTYEQYF.

This clonotype was seen many times. The CDR3 DNA is TGTGCCAGCAGTCGGGGCTATGGCTACACCTTC. It specifies CASSRGYGYTF. V is TRBV12-3 or TRBV12-4 and J is TRBJ1-2; unclear D gene. There are 11 residues in the CDR3. Trimming left V 5 bases short and J 4 bases short, with 5 bases between.

This clonotype was recorded at least ten times. The V and J genes are TRBV29-1 and TRBJ2-7; 7 bases map to TRBD2. Germline assignment: CDR1 SQVTM and CDR2 ANQGSEA. V lost 4 bases to trimming and J lost 2 bases; unmatched junction nucleotides: 5. This CDR3 has 13 residues. The CDR3 sequence is CSVAGRGTYEQYF. As DNA, the CDR3 is TGCAGCGTTGCTGGGCGGGGGACCTACGAGCAGTACTTC.

This clonotype has more than one count but fewer than ten. The chain recombines TRBV6-6 with TRBJ1-5, with D unresolved. The CDR3 covers 14 residues. CDR1 is MNHNY, CDR2 SVGAGI, per germline (reference sequence). Trimming shortened V by 6 bases and J by 1 base, and 10 bases separated the two germline ends. Written as DNA, the CDR3 is TGTGCCAGCAGCCCTCCGAGAAGCAATCAGCCCCAGCATTTT. Its protein is CASSPPRSNQPQHF.

This clonotype is judged medium-sized. The rearrangement links TRBV12-3 or TRBV12-4 to TRBJ1-4, with D tentatively TRBD1 (5 bases). V was cut by 0 bases and J by 8 bases, with 7 bases left in between. The CDR3 has 13 residues. The CDR3 coding sequence is TGTGCCAGCAGTTTAGCAGGGACGGAAAAACTGTTTTTT. Translation gives CASSLAGTEKLFF.

This clonotype was detected ten times or more. The J gene is TRBJ1-2, the V gene TRBV15; 8 positions agree with TRBD1. Germline lookup yields CDR1 LNHNV and CDR2 YYDKDF (reference sequence). Germline trimming cut 2 bases from V and 8 bases from J; bases unmatched to any gene: 4. The CDR3 runs to 13 residues. CDR3 sequence (DNA): TGTGCCACCAGCAGACAGGGGGCGTGGGGCTACACCTTC. Translation gives CATSRQGAWGYTF.

For the CDR3, the DNA is TGTGCCAGCAGTTTACAGGGGTTAGATTCACCCCTCCACTTT. Translated: CASSLQGLDSPLHF. The chain combines TRBV12-3 or TRBV12-4 with TRBJ1-6; tentatively, D is TRBD1 (6 bases). The CDR3 contains 14 residues. The V end was cut by 2 bases, the J end by 8 bases, with 10 bases between.

This clonotype was picked up a small number of times. The rearrangement uses TRBV6-5 and TRBJ1-6; 7 nucleotides agree with TRBD1. CDR1 is MNHEY, CDR2 SVGAGI, per germline. The V segment lost 6 bases and the J segment 10 bases; nucleotides outside the gene matches: 15. The CDR3 contains 16 residues. The chain's CDR3 is CASSSFKQGRGSPLHF. CDR3 DNA: TGTGCCAGCAGCTCCTTCAAACAGGGCAGGGGGTCACCCCTCCACTTT.

Comments on this clonotype: One end of the junction does not line up with germline, which may come from a read error. This chain joins TRBV20-1 and TRBJ1-6; D is ambiguous. Germline CDR1 reads DFQATT; CDR2 reads SNEGSKA (reference sequence). There are 12 residues in the CDR3. The CDR3 sequence is CSALPGNSPLNF. The CDR3 coding sequence is TGCAGTGCTCTCCCGGGGAATTCACCCCTCAACTTT.

This clonotype was observed many times. The CDR3: CASSQDRDGDTGELFF. CDR3 nucleotides: TGCGCCAGCAGCCAAGATCGAGACGGTGACACCGGGGAGCTGTTTTTT. This sequence joins TRBV4-3 and TRBJ2-2, with D unresolved. This CDR3 has 16 residues. CDR1 LGHNA and CDR2 YSLEER come from the germline V gene. Trimming took 0 bases from V and 3 from J, leaving 11 bases between them.

This clonotype was seen at least ten times. The chain uses TRBV9 and TRBJ2-5; a possible D gene is TRBD2 (6 bases). The CDR3 totals 15 residues. Germline V gene data show CDR1 as SGDLS and CDR2 as YYNGEE. Trimming cost V 1 base and J 5 bases, with 15 bases left between them. Here the CDR3 DNA reads TGTGCCAGCAGCGTACTAGCTAGCGCCGGGGAGACCCAGTACTTC. Translation: CASSVLASAGETQYF.

In this sample, this clonotype turned up many times. This rearrangement joins TRBV4-3 to TRBJ1-6; D is perhaps TRBD1 (5 bases). This CDR3 region has 15 residues. CDR1 and CDR2 (germline): LGHNA, YSLEER. Trimming took 0 bases from V and 9 from J, leaving 12 bases between them. The CDR3 region is CASSQESGPSSPLHF. CDR3 DNA: TGCGCCAGCAGCCAAGAATCGGGGCCGAGTTCACCCCTCCACTTT.

Many counts were recorded for this clonotype. The chain uses TRBV27 and TRBJ2-7, with 7 bases aligning to TRBD2. Trimming cost V 3 bases and J 2 bases; bases outside gene matches: 7. This CDR3 is built from 15 residues. Germline loops: CDR1 MNHEY, CDR2 SMNVEV (reference sequence). Here the CDR3 reads CASSFGGLLTYEQYF. CDR3 bases: TGTGCCAGCAGTTTCGGGGGACTACTAACCTACGAGCAGTACTTC.